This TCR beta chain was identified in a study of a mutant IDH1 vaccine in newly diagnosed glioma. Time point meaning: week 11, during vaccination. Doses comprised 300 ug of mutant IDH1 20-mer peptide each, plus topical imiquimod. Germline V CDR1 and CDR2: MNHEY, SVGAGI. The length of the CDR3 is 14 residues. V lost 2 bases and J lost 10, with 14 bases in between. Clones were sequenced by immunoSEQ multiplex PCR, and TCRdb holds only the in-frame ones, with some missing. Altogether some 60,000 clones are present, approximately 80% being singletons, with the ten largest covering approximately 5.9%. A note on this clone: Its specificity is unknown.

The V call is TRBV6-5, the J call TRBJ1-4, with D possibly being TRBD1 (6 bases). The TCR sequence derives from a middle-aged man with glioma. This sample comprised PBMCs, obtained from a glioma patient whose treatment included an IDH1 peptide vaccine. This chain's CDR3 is CASSYRQGQRKLFF. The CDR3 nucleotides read TGTGCCAGCAGTTACCGCCAGGGGCAGAGAAAACTGTTTTTT.